These 9 T cell receptor beta chains came from one sample sequenced in a study of memory CD4+ T cells and cytomegalovirus serostatus. Generated by immunoSEQ multiplex PCR, the TCRdb table keeps only in-frame clones and is missing some. The sample holds tens of thousands of clones, roughly 76% seen once. The sort gate was single viable CD3+CD4+CD8-CD45RO+ cells for memory CD4+ T cells. Input material: memory CD4+ T cells from blood. Source of these receptors: an adult in good health and CMV-seropositive.

This clone was observed a few times. The chain recombines TRBV19 with TRBJ1-1; TRBD1 aligns across 7 bases. The CDR3 extends over 17 amino acids. Germline V gene sequence: CDR1 LNHDA, CDR2 SQIVND (reference sequence). J lost 3 bases, V lost 5 bases, and 15 bases had no gene match. CDR3 in amino acids: CASSLRPRGLEDTEAFF. The CDR3 region has the DNA TGTGCCAGTAGTCTCCGGCCGAGGGGGCTTGAAGACACTGAAGCTTTCTTT.

The genes are TRBV10-3 and TRBJ2-1; a weak D match, TRBD2 (5 bases). The CDR3 is made up of 13 amino acids. The V and J ends lost 5 bases and 5 bases respectively, with 10 bases between them. The germline V gene has CDR1 ENHRY and CDR2 SYGVKD. DNA for the CDR3: TGTGCCATCAGTCCCCGGGATAACAATGAGCAGTTCTTC. It codes for CAISPRDNNEQFF.

V and J are TRBV29-1 and TRBJ2-2; TRBD2 might be the D (7 bases). The CDR3 is 14 residues long. Germline V gene sequence: CDR1 SQVTM, CDR2 ANQGSEA. V lost 6 bases to trimming and J lost 6 bases, with 17 bases between them. The CDR3 DNA reads TGCAGCGTCGCGGGGGCTAGTTCCCCCGGGGAGCTGTTTTTT. Translating it yields CSVAGASSPGELFF.

In nucleotides, the CDR3 is TGTGCCAGCAGCTCCTACTCAGAAGGAGGCCATGAGCAGTTCTTC. Residues: CASSSYSEGGHEQFF. The J gene is TRBJ2-1, the V gene TRBV5-4, with D possibly being TRBD2 (5 bases). The CDR3 loop spans 15 amino acids. Germline V gene lookup returns CDR1 SGHNT and CDR2 YYREEE (reference sequence). V was shortened by 3 bases and J by 8 bases, with 18 bases between the two germline ends.

This clone has a handful of counts. The chain couples TRBV11-1 to TRBJ1-5, with D hard to call. CDR1 and CDR2 (germline): SGHAT, FQDESV (reference sequence). The CDR3 contains 13 residues. Trimming pared 1 base from V and 6 bases from J, leaving 7 bases between. This CDR3 is CASSLEFGQPQHF. The DNA of the CDR3 is TGTGCCAGCAGCTTAGAGTTCGGTCAGCCCCAGCATTTT.

To note about this clone: The junction shows a germline mismatch at one end, possibly a read error. The chain recombines TRBV7-7 with TRBJ2-5; 8 positions agree with TRBD1. The CDR3 is made up of 14 amino acids. Germline V lookup: CDR1 SSHAT, CDR2 FNYEAQ (reference sequence). CDR3 protein: CASSPGQGPETQYF. In DNA, the CDR3 is TGTGCTAGCAGCCCCGGACAGGGTCCGGAGACCCAGTACTTC. The full variable domain, completed using reference TRBV7-7 and TRBJ2-5, is GAGVSQSPRYKVTKRGQDVTLRCDPISSHATLYWYQQALGQGPEFLTYFNYEAQPDKSGLPSDRFSAERPEGSISTLTIQRTEQRDSAMYRCASSPGQGPETQYFGPGTRLLVL.

The chain is built from TRBV7-2 and TRBJ1-5; D is ambiguous. CDR3 length: 16 residues. Deletions cut 0 bases from V and 1 base from J, with 10 bases between. CDR1 is SGHTA, CDR2 FQGNSA, per germline. CDR3 protein: CASSLAGYSSNQPQHF. The DNA of the CDR3 is TGTGCCAGCAGCTTAGCGGGGTACAGCAGCAATCAGCCCCAGCATTTT.

The V gene is TRBV4-1, the J gene TRBJ2-7; 8 nucleotides agree with TRBD1. V was pared by 4 bases and J by 6 bases, with 11 bases of the junction left unmatched. Looked up from germline, CDR1 is MGHRA and CDR2 is YSYEKL. The CDR3 has 15 amino acids. The CDR3 here is CASSPEPTGVGEQYF. CDR3 in DNA: TGCGCCAGCAGCCCTGAACCGACAGGGGTGGGCGAGCAGTACTTC.

V is TRBV5-4 and J is TRBJ2-3, with D perhaps TRBD1 (6 bases). V shed 0 bases and J shed 3 bases, with 14 bases lying between them. The CDR3 consists of 16 residues. Germline CDR1 and CDR2: SGHNT and YYREEE (reference sequence). CDR3: CASSLAAGVGTDTQYF. The CDR3 bases are TGTGCCAGCAGCTTGGCTGCAGGGGTGGGGACAGATACGCAGTATTTT.